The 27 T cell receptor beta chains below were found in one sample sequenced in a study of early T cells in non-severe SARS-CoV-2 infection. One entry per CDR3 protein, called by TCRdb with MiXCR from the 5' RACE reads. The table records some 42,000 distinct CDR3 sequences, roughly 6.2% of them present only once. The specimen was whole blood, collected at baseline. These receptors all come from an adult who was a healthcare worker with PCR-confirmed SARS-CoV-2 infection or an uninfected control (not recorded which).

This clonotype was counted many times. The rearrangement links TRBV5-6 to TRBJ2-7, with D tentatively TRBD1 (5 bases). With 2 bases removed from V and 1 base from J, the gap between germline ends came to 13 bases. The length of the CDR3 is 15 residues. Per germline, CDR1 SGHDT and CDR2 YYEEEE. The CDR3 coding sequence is TGTGCCAGCAGCTTAGGGCTAACAGGTTCCTACGAGCAGTACTTC. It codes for CASSLGLTGSYEQYF.

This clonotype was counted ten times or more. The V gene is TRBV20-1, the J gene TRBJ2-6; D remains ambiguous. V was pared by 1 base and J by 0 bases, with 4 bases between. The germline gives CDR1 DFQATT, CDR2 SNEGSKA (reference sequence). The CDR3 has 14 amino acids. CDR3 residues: CSARGSSGANVLTF. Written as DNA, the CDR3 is TGCAGTGCTAGAGGGAGCTCTGGGGCCAACGTCCTGACTTTC.

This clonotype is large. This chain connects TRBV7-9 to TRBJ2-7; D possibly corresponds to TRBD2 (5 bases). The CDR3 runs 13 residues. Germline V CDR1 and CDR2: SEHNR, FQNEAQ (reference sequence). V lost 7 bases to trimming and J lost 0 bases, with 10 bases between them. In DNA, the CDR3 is TGTGCCAGCATGGACGGACTCTCCTACGAGCAGTACTTC. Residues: CASMDGLSYEQYF.

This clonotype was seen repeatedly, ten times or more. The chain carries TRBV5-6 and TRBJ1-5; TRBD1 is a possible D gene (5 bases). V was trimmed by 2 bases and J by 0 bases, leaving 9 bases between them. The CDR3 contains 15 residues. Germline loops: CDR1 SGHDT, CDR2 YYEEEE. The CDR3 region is CASSFRQTSNQPQHF. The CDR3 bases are TGTGCCAGCAGCTTTAGACAGACTAGCAATCAGCCCCAGCATTTT.

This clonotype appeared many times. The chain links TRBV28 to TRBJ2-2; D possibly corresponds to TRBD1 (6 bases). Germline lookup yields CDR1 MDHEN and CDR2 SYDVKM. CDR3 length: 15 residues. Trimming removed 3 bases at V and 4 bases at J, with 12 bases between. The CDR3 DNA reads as TGTGCCAGCAGTTTTATCGGGACACTCACCGGGGAGCTGTTTTTT. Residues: CASSFIGTLTGELFF.

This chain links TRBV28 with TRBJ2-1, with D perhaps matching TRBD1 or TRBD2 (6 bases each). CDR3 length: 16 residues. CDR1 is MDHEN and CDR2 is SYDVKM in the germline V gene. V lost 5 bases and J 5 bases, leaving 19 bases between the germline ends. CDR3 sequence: CASSPRGRGHNNEQFF. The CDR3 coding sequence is TGTGCCAGCAGTCCCCGAGGGCGGGGACATAACAATGAGCAGTTCTTC.

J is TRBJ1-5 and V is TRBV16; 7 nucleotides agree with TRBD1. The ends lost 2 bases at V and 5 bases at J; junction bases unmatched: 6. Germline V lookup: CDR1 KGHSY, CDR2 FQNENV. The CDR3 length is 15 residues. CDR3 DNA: TGTGCCAGCAGCCAAGGGGACAGTTATGATCAGCCCCAGCATTTT. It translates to CASSQGDSYDQPQHF.

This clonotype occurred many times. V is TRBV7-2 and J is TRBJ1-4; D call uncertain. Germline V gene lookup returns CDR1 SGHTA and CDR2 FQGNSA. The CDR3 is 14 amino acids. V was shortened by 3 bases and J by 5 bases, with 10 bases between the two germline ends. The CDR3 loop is CASSFRPVNEKLFF. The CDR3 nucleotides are TGTGCCAGCAGCTTCCGGCCGGTCAATGAAAAACTGTTTTTT.

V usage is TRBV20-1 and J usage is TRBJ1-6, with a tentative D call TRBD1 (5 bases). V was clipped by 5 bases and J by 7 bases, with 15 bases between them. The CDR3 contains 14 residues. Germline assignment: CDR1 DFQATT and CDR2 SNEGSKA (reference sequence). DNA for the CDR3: TGCAGTGCTCCTTCCCCAGGGTTAAATTCACCCCTCCACTTT. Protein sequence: CSAPSPGLNSPLHF.

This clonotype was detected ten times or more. The CDR3 sequence is CASSISGTKNEKLFF. CDR3 nucleotides: TGTGCCAGTAGTATCTCCGGGACAAAAAATGAAAAACTGTTTTTT. V is TRBV19 and J is TRBJ1-4; TRBD1 is a possible D gene (6 bases). The CDR3 has 15 residues. V gave up 3 bases and J gave up 5 bases, with 13 bases separating them. Germline CDR1 LNHDA, CDR2 SQIVND (reference sequence).

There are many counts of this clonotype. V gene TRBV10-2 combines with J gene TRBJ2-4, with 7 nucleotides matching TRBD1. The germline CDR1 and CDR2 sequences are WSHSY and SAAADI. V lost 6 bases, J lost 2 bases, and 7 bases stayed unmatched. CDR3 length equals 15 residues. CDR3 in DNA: TGCGCCAGCAGCGAGCACAGGGGAACCAAAAACATTCAGTACTTC. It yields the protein CASSEHRGTKNIQYF.

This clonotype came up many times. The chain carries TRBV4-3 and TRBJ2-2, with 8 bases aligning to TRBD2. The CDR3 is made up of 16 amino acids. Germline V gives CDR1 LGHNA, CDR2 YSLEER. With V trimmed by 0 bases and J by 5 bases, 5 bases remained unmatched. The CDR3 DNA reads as TGCGCCAGCAGCCAAGATTCAGCGGGGGAAACCGGGGAGCTGTTTTTT. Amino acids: CASSQDSAGETGELFF.

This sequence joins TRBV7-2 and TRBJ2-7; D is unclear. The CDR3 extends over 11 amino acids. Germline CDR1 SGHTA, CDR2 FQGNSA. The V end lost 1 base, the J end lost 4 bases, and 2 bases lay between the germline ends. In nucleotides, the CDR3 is TGTGCCAGCAGCTTAGTGTACGAGCAGTACTTC. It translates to CASSLVYEQYF.

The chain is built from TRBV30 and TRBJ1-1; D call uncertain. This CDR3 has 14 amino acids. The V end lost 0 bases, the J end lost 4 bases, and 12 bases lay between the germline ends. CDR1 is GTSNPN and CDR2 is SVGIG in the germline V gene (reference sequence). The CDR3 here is CAWSVRGLGTEAFF. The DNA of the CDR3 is TGTGCCTGGAGTGTAAGAGGATTGGGCACTGAAGCTTTCTTT.

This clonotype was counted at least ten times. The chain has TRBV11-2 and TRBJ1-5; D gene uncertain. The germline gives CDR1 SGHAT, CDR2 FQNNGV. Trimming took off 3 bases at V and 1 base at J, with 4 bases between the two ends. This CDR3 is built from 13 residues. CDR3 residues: CASSLGSNQPQHF. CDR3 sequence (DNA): TGTGCCAGCAGCTTGGGGAGCAATCAGCCCCAGCATTTT.

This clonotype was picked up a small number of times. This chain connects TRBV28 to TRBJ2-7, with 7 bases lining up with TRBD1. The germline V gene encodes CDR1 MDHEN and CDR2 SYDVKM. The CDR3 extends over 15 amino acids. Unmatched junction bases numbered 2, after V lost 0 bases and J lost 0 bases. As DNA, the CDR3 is TGTGCCAGCAGTTTATGGGACAGGAGCTCCTACGAGCAGTACTTC. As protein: CASSLWDRSSYEQYF.

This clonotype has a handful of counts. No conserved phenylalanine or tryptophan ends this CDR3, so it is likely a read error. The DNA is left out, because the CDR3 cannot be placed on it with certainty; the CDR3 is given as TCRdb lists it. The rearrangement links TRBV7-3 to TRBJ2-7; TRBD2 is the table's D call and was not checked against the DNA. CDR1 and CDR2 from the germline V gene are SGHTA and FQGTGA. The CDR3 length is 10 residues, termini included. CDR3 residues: CASSLTGGLI.

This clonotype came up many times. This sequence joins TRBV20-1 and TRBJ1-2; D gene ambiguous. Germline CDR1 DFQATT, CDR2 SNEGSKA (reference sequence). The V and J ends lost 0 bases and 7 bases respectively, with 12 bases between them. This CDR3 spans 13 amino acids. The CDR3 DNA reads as TGCAGTGCTAGAGATCAAAGCAACGTTGGCTACACCTTC. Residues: CSARDQSNVGYTF.

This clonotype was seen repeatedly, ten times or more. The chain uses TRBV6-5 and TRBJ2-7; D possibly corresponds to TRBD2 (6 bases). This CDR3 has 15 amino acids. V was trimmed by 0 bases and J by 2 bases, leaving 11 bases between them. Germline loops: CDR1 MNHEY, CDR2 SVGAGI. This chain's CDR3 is CASSYSPGGTYEQYF. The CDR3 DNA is TGTGCCAGCAGTTACTCTCCGGGCGGGACCTACGAGCAGTACTTC.

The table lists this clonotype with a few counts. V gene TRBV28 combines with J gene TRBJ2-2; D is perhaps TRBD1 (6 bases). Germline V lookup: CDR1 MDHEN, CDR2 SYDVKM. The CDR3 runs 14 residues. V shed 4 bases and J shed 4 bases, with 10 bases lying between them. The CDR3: CASSSTGSTGELFF. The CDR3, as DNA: TGTGCCAGCAGTTCCACAGGGAGCACCGGGGAGCTGTTTTTT.

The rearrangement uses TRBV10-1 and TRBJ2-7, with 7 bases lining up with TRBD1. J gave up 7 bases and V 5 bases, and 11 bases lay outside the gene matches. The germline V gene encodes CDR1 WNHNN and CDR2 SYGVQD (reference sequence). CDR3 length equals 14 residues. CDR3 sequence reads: CASSPWTGMGEQYF. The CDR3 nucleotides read TGCGCCAGCAGTCCCTGGACAGGTATGGGGGAGCAGTACTTC.

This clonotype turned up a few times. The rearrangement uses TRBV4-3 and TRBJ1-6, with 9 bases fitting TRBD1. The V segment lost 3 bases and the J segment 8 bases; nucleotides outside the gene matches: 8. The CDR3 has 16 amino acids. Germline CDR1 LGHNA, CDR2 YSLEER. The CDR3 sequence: CASSQGQGPDYSPLHF. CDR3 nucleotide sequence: TGCGCCAGCAGCCAGGGACAGGGCCCGGATTATTCACCCCTCCACTTT.

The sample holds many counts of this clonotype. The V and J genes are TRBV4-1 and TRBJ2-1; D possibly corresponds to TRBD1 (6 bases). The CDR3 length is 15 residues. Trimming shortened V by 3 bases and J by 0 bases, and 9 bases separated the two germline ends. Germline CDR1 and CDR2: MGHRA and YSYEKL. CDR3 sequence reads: CASSQGASSYNEQFF. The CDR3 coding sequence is TGCGCCAGCAGCCAGGGGGCGAGCTCCTACAATGAGCAGTTCTTC.

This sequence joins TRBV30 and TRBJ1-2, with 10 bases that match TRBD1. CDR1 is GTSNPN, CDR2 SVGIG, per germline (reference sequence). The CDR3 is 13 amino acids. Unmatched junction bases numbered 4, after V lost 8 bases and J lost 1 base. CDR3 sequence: CASRDRGNYGYTF. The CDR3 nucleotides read TGTGCCAGCCGGGACAGGGGTAACTATGGCTACACCTTC.

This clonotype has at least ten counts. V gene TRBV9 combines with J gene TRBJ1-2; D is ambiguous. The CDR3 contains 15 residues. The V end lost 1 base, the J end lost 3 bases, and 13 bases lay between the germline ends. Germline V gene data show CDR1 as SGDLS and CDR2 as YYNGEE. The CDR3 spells CASSVTPAPHYGYTF. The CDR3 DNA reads TGTGCCAGCAGCGTAACCCCGGCGCCCCACTATGGCTACACCTTC.

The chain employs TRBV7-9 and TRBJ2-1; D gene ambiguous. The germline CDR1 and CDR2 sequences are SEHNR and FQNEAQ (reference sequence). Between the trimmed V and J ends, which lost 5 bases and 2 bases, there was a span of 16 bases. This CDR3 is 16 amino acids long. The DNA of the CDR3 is TGTGCCAGCAGCCTAGGGATCAACATCGCCTACAATGAGCAGTTCTTC. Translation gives CASSLGINIAYNEQFF.

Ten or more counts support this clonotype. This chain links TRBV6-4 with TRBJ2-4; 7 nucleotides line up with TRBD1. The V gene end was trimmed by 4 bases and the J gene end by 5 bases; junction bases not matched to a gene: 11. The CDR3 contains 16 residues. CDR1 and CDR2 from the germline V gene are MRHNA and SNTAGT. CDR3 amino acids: CASSGGQARGQNIQYF. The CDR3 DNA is TGTGCCAGCAGTGGAGGACAGGCCCGGGGTCAAAACATTCAGTACTTC.